These 9 T cell receptor beta chains share one sample of origin, sequenced in a study of radiation and T cells in renal cell carcinoma. Profiling relied on immunoSEQ multiplex PCR, and the TCRdb table lists in-frame clones only, not all of them. Found here are about 120,000 clones, 70% to 90% of them singletons; the top ten hold approximately 2%. Documented time point: blood 2 weeks post-SBRT. Treatment meaning: 15 Gy SBRT to primary tumor, nephrectomy 4 weeks later. Sequencing used blood, obtained from a patient whose treatment included radiotherapy and nephrectomy. The receptors were gathered from an older woman with renal cell carcinoma.

The V and J genes are TRBV19 and TRBJ2-7, with D uncertain. CDR3 size: 14 residues. Germline V gene lookup returns CDR1 LNHDA and CDR2 SQIVND (reference sequence). V was pared by 5 bases and J by 2 bases, with 13 bases between. CDR3 amino acids: CASSVTGPPYEQYF. CDR3 in DNA: TGTGCCAGTAGTGTGACGGGTCCTCCCTACGAGCAGTACTTC.

The V call is TRBV4-3, the J call TRBJ2-7; D may be TRBD1 (6 bases). From germline, CDR1 is LGHNA and CDR2 YSLEER. Trimming shortened V by 1 base and J by 1 base, and 11 bases separated the two germline ends. CDR3 length: 15 amino acids. In nucleotides, the CDR3 is TGCGCCAGCAGCCAAGGGAGACAGGCGTCCTACGAGCAGTACTTC. This sequence encodes CASSQGRQASYEQYF.

The chain is built from TRBV11-2 and TRBJ1-1; D may be TRBD1 (5 bases). Deletions cut 6 bases from V and 2 bases from J, with 13 bases between. From germline, CDR1 is SGHAT and CDR2 FQNNGV. This CDR3 is 14 amino acids long. CDR3 sequence: CASRDRDRNTEAFF. CDR3 DNA: TGTGCCAGCAGAGACCGGGACCGTAACACTGAAGCTTTCTTT.

This chain connects TRBV15 to TRBJ1-5; possibly TRBD1 for D (6 bases). Germline V gives CDR1 LNHNV, CDR2 YYDKDF (reference sequence). Trimming stripped 1 base from V and 4 bases from J, with 11 bases between. The CDR3 extends over 15 amino acids. The DNA of the CDR3 is TGTGCCACCAGCAGAGGGACAGCCGTTAATCAGCCCCAGCATTTT. Its protein is CATSRGTAVNQPQHF.

The sample holds a few counts of this clone. The CDR3 is CASSPPGQSYGYTF. In DNA, the CDR3 is TGTGCCAGCAGTCCTCCGGGACAGTCTTATGGCTACACCTTC. The chain couples TRBV28 to TRBJ1-2, with 7 nucleotides matching TRBD1. The germline V gene has CDR1 MDHEN and CDR2 SYDVKM. V was pared by 5 bases and J by 5 bases, with 8 bases of the junction left unmatched. CDR3 size: 14 residues.

The CDR3 DNA is TGCGCCAGCAGCTTCGACAGAGTTTGGGACTACAATGAGCAGTTCTTC. Translated: CASSFDRVWDYNEQFF. The V call is TRBV10-1, the J call TRBJ2-1; tentatively, D is TRBD1 (5 bases). The CDR3 is 16 residues long. The germline CDR1 and CDR2 sequences are WNHNN and SYGVQD (reference sequence). Trimming removed 6 bases from V and 3 bases from J, with 18 bases in between.

The rearrangement joins TRBV5-4 to TRBJ2-1, with 10 bases identical to TRBD2. This CDR3 contains 15 residues. The germline V gene has CDR1 SGHNT and CDR2 YYREEE (reference sequence). J gave up 9 bases and V 4 bases, and 10 bases lay outside the gene matches. This CDR3 reads CASSAPSGRGFEQFF. CDR3 DNA: TGTGCCAGCAGCGCACCTAGCGGGAGAGGCTTTGAGCAGTTCTTC.

This clone was seen once. This chain links TRBV29-1 with TRBJ2-5; TRBD1 is a possible D gene (6 bases). V was shortened by 7 bases and J by 2 bases, with 11 bases between the two germline ends. CDR1 and CDR2 (germline): SQVTM, ANQGSEA. This CDR3 contains 12 residues. For the CDR3, the DNA is TGCAGCGGAGGACAGCGACAAGAGACCCAGTACTTC. Its protein is CSGGQRQETQYF.

This clone was observed a single time. This chain joins TRBV28 and TRBJ1-2, with 7 bases aligning to TRBD1. Germline CDR1 and CDR2: MDHEN and SYDVKM. This CDR3 is built from 13 residues. The J segment lost 4 bases and the V segment lost 2 bases, leaving 1 base of the junction unmatched. As DNA, the CDR3 is TGTGCCAGCAGTTTAACAGGGGCCTATGGCTACACCTTC. It codes for CASSLTGAYGYTF.